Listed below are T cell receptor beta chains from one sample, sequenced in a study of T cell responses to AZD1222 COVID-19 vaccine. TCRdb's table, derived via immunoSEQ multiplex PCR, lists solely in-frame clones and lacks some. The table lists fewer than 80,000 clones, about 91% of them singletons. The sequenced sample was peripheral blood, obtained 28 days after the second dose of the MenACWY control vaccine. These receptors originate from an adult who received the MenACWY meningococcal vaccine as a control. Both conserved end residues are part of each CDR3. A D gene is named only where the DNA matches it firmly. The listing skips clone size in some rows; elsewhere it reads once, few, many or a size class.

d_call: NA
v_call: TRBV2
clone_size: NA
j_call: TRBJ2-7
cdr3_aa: CASTPPPIYEQYF
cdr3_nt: TGTGCCAGCACCCCACCCCCCATCTACGAGCAGTACTTC

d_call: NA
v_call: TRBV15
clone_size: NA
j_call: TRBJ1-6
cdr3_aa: CATSRDLQGNSPLHF
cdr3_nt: TGTGCCACCAGCAGAGATCTCCAGGGTAATTCACCCCTCCACTTT

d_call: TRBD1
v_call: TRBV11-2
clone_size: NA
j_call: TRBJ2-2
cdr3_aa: CASISRGQGAPTGELFF
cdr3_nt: TGTGCCAGCATCTCCCGTGGACAGGGGGCCCCCACCGGGGAGCTGTTTTTT

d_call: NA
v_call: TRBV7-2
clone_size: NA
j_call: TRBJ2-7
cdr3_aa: CASSPAHRNYEQYF
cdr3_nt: TGTGCCAGCAGCCCAGCCCACAGGAACTACGAGCAGTACTTC

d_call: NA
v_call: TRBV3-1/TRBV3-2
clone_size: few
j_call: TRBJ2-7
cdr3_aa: CASSPNGAGEQYF
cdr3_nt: TGTGCCAGCAGCCCCAACGGCGCGGGGGAGCAGTACTTC

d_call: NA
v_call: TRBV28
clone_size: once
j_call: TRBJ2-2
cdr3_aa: CASSLRVDTGELFF
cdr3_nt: TGTGCCAGCAGTTTAAGAGTTGACACCGGGGAGCTGTTTTTT

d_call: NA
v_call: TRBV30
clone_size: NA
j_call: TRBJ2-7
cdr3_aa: CAWSVMYEQYF
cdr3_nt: TGTGCCTGGAGTGTTATGTACGAGCAGTACTTC

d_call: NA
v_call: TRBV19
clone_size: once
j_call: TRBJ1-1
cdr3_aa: CASSSTGNTEAFF
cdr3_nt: TGTGCCAGTAGTTCGACCGGGAACACTGAAGCTTTCTTT

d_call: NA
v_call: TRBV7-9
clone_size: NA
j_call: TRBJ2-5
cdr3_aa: CASSISGAGETQYF
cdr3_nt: TGTGCCAGCTCTATATCAGGGGCAGGAGAGACCCAGTACTTC

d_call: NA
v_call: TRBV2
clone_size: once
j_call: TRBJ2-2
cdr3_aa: CASSEALGGGGGELFF
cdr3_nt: TGTGCCAGCAGTGAAGCGCTTGGAGGGGGCGGCGGGGAGCTGTTTTTT

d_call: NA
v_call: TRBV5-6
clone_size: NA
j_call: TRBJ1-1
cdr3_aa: CASSLLAGTPNTEAFF
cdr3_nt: TGTGCCAGCAGCCTTTTGGCCGGGACACCAAACACTGAAGCTTTCTTT

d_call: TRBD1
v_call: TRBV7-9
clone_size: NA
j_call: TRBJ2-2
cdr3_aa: CASSPIMDRGGTGELFF
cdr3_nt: TGTGCCAGCAGCCCAATTATGGACAGGGGGGGCACCGGGGAGCTGTTTTTT

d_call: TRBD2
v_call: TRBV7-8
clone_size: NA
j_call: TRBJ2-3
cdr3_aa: CASSRGTSGGAPSTDTQYF
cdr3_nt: TGTGCCAGCAGCCGAGGGACTAGCGGGGGGGCCCCTAGCACAGATACGCAGTATTTT

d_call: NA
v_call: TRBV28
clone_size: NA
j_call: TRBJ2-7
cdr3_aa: CASNSGGAGYEQYF
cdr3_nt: TGTGCCAGCAACTCTGGGGGGGCGGGATACGAGCAGTACTTC

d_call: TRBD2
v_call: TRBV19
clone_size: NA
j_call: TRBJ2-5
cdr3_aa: CASSPGAGGKETQYF
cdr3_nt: TGTGCCAGTAGTCCGGGGGCGGGGGGTAAAGAGACCCAGTACTTC

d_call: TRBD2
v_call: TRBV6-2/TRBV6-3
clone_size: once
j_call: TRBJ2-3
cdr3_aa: CASSYLGLAVTDTQYF
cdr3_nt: TGTGCCAGCAGTTACCTCGGGCTAGCGGTCACAGATACGCAGTATTTT

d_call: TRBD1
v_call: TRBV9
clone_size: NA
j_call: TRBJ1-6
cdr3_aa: CASSVTGQGNSPLHF
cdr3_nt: TGTGCCAGCAGCGTAACCGGACAGGGTAATTCACCCCTCCACTTT

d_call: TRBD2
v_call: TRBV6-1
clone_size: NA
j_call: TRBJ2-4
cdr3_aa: CASSEFGRGQRGARNIQYF
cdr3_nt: TGTGCCAGCAGTGAATTCGGCAGGGGCCAGCGGGGGGCCAGGAACATTCAGTACTTC

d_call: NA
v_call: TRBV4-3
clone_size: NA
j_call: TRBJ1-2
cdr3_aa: CASSLRQTGYTF
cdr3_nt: TGCGCCAGCAGCCTCAGACAGACAGGCTACACCTTC

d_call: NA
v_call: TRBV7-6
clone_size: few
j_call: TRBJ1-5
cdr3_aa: CASSSSDETRRPQHF
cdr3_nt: TGTGCCAGCAGCTCATCGGATGAGACCCGGCGGCCCCAGCATTTT

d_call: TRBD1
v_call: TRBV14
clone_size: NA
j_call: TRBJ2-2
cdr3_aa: CASSQVGTAVMNTGELFF
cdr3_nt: TGTGCCAGCAGCCAAGTAGGGACAGCAGTAATGAACACCGGGGAGCTGTTTTTT

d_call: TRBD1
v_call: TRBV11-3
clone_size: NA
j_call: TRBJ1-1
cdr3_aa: CASSPGGTGGQNTEAFF
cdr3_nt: TGTGCCAGCAGCCCCGGGGGGACAGGGGGCCAGAACACTGAAGCTTTCTTT

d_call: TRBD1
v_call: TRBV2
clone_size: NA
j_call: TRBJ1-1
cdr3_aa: CASNQKTGNRGTEAFF
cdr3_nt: TGTGCCAGCAACCAAAAGACAGGGAATAGAGGCACTGAAGCTTTCTTT

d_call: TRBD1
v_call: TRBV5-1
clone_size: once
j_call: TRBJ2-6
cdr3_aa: CASSSDGQGRSSGANVLTF
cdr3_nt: TGCGCCAGCAGCTCGGACGGACAGGGAAGGAGCTCTGGGGCCAACGTCCTGACTTTC

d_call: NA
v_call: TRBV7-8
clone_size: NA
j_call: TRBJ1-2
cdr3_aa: CASSPAGKGTANYGYTF
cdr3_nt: TGTGCCAGCAGCCCCGCTGGCAAGGGTACAGCTAACTATGGCTACACCTTC

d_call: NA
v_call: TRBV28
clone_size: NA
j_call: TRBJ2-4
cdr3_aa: CASSFQGQINIQYF
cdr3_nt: TGTGCCAGCAGTTTCCAGGGGCAGATCAACATTCAGTACTTC

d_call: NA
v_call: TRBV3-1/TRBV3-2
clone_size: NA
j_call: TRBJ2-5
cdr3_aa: CASSHQGLGETQYF
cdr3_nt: TGTGCCAGCAGCCATCAGGGGCTGGGCGAGACCCAGTACTTC

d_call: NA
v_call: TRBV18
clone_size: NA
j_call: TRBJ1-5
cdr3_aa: CASSPNPQGRRHF
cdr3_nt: TGTGCCAGCTCACCCAACCCACAGGGACGGAGGCATTTT

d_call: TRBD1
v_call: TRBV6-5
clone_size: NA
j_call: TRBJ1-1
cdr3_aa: CASRRGQGKTEAFF
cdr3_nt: TGTGCCAGCAGGCGGGGACAGGGAAAGACTGAAGCTTTCTTT

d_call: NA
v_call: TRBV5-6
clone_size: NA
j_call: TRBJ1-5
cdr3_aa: CASSLTTNQPQHF
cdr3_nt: TGTGCCAGCAGCTTGACCACAAATCAGCCCCAGCATTTT

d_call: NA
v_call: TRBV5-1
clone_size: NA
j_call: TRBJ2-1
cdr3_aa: CASSLDPMGGEQFF
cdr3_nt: TGCGCCAGCAGCTTGGACCCTATGGGCGGTGAGCAGTTCTTC

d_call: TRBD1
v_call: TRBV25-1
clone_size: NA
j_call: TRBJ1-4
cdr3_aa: CASSERTGSKVNEKLFF
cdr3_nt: TGTGCCAGCAGTGAGAGGACAGGATCAAAAGTTAATGAAAAACTGTTTTTT

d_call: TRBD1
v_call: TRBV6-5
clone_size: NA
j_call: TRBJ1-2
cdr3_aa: CASRYPGQGYYGYTF
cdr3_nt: TGTGCCAGCAGGTACCCGGGACAGGGGTACTATGGCTACACCTTC

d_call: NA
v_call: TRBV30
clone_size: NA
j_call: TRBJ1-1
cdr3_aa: CAWRAGLNTEAFF
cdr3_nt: TGTGCCTGGAGGGCGGGACTGAACACTGAAGCTTTCTTT

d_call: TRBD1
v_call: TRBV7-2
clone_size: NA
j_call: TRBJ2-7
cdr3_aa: CASSRETGPPYEQYF
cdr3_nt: TGTGCCAGCAGCCGCGAGACAGGGCCCCCCTACGAGCAGTACTTC

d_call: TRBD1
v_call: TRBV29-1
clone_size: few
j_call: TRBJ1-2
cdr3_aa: CSVDIQGVYGYTF
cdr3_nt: TGCAGCGTTGATATTCAGGGGGTATATGGCTACACCTTC

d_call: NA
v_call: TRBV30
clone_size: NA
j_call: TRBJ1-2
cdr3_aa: CAWTGVGYTF
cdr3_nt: TGTGCCTGGACAGGGGTTGGCTACACCTTC

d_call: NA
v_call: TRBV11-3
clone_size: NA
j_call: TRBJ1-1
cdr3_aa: CASSSSGNTEAFF
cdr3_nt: TGTGCCAGCAGCTCTTCCGGAAACACTGAAGCTTTCTTT

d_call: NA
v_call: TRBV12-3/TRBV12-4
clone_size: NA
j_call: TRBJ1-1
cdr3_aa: CASSLYGTEAFF
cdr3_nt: TGTGCCAGCAGTTTATATGGCACTGAAGCTTTCTTT

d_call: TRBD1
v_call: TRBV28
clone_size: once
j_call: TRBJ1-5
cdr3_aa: CASSSTGGFHQPQHF
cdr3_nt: TGTGCCAGCAGTTCCACAGGGGGCTTCCATCAGCCCCAGCATTTT

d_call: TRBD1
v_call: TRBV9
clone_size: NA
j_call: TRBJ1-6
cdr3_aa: CASSPRGTGGNSPLHF
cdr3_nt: TGTGCCAGCAGCCCCCGAGGGACAGGGGGAAATTCACCCCTCCACTTT

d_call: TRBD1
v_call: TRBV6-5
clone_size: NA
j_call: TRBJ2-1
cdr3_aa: CASSRDTGDYNEQFF
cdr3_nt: TGTGCCAGCAGCAGAGATACAGGGGACTACAATGAGCAGTTCTTC

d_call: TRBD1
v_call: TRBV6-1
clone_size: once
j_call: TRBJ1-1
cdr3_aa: CASSPTGTGRPEAFF
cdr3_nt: TGTGCCAGCAGTCCTACCGGGACAGGGAGGCCTGAAGCTTTCTTT

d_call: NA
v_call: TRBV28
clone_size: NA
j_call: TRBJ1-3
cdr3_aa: CASNPVVAGPAPGNTIYF
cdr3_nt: TGTGCCAGCAACCCCGTGGTCGCAGGCCCAGCCCCTGGAAACACCATATATTTT

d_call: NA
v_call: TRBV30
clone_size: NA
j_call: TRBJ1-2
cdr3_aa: CAWKRNRLYGYTF
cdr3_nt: TGTGCCTGGAAAAGAAATAGACTTTATGGCTACACCTTC

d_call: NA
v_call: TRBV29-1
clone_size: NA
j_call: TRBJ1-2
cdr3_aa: CSASLGGRDGYTF
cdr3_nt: TGCAGCGCCTCACTCGGGGGGCGCGATGGCTACACCTTC

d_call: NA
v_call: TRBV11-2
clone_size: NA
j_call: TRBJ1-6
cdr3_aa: CASSPAPGPHSPLHF
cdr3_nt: TGTGCCAGCAGCCCTGCCCCGGGACCCCATTCACCCCTCCACTTT

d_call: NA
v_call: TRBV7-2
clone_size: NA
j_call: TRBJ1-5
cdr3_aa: CASSLGVGGNQPQHF
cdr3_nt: TGTGCCAGCAGCTTAGGGGTAGGGGGCAATCAGCCCCAGCATTTT

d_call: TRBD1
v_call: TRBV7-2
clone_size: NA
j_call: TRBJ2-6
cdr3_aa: CASSSRGGAGANVLTF
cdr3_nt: TGTGCCAGCAGCTCCAGAGGGGGCGCTGGGGCCAACGTCCTGACTTTC

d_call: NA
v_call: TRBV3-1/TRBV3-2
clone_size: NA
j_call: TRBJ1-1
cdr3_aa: CASSPQSGYTEAFF
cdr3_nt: TGTGCCAGCAGCCCACAGAGCGGGTACACTGAAGCTTTCTTT

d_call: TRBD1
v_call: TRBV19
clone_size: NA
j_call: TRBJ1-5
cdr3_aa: CASRVYLQGGYGGSNQPQHF
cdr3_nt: TGTGCCAGTAGGGTATATCTACAGGGGGGGTACGGAGGTAGCAATCAGCCCCAGCATTTT

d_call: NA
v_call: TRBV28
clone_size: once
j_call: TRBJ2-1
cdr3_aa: CASSFEDNEQFF
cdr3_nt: TGTGCCAGCAGTTTCGAGGACAATGAGCAGTTCTTC

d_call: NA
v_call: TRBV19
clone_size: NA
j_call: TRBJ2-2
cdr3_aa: CASTPEGYTGELFF
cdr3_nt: TGTGCCAGTACCCCTGAGGGTTACACCGGGGAGCTGTTTTTT

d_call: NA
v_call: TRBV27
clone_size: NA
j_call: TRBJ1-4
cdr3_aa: CASSPRTASTNEKLFF
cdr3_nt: TGTGCCAGCAGTCCCCGGACAGCCTCAACTAATGAAAAACTGTTTTTT

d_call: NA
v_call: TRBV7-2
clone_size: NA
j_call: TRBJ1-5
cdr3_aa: CASSLGRNNQPQHF
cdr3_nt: TGTGCCAGCAGCCTGGGACGCAACAATCAGCCCCAGCATTTT

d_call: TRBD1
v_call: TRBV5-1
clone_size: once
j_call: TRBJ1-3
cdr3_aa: CASSPTDRGNFGNTIYF
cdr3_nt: TGCGCCAGCAGCCCGACGGACAGGGGAAACTTTGGAAACACCATATATTTT

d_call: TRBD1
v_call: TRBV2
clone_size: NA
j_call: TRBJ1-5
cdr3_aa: CASGTDNQPQHF
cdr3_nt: TGTGCGTCCGGGACAGATAATCAGCCCCAGCATTTT